The 3 T cell receptor beta chains below all came from one sample that was sequenced in a study of cytomegalovirus exposure and HLA in healthy donors. This PCR relied on a set of 60 Vbeta primers and 13 Jbeta primers. Sequencing was performed with immunoSEQ multiplex PCR; in TCRdb, only in-frame clones are kept and a portion is missing. The table has fewer than 140,000 clones, around 85% seen once. The specimen was PBMCs. These receptors originate from a man in his 60s in good health and CMV-seronegative.

V is TRBV19 and J is TRBJ1-6; D is unresolved. Germline CDR1 LNHDA, CDR2 SQIVND (reference sequence). The V end was cut by 1 base, the J end by 9 bases, with 10 bases between. This CDR3 region has 14 residues. The CDR3 DNA sequence: TGTGCCAGTAGTATAGCGGGTTTCGGTTCACCCCTCCACTTT. Protein: CASSIAGFGSPLHF. The variable domain in full, completed from reference TRBV19 and TRBJ1-6, reads DGGITQSPKYLFRKEGQNVTLSCEQNLNHDAMYWYRQDPGQGLRLIYYSQIVNDFQKGDIAEGYSVSREKKESFPLTVTSAQKNPTAFYLCASSIAGFGSPLHFGNGTRLTVT.

The chain has TRBV7-2 and TRBJ2-5; 7 bases agree with TRBD2. Unmatched junction bases numbered 7, after V lost 4 bases and J lost 5 bases. The CDR3 is 14 residues long. The germline CDR1 and CDR2 sequences are SGHTA and FQGNSA. The CDR3, as DNA: TGTGCCAGCAGCTGGGGGGGTACAACGGAGACCCAGTACTTC. Its protein is CASSWGGTTETQYF.

The V gene is TRBV4-3, the J gene TRBJ2-7, with a weak D call TRBD2 (5 bases). The V gene lost 1 base and the J gene lost 7 bases, with 14 bases spanning the gap. Germline V gives CDR1 LGHNA, CDR2 YSLEER. The CDR3 is 14 residues long. The DNA of the CDR3 is TGCGCCAGCAGCCAAGGGGAGCTCCTGGGAGAGCAGTACTTC. Translating gives CASSQGELLGEQYF.